A selection of T cell receptor beta chains follows, all from one sample in a study of neurological immune-mediated disorders. TCRdb re-derived calls from the 5' RACE reads in MiXCR, one entry per CDR3 protein. In the table there are about 60,000 distinct CDR3 sequences, roughly 3.5% of which are singletons. The sequenced material came from PBMCs. These receptor sequences come from a woman aged 55-75 years with multiple sclerosis. The CDR3 runs from the conserved cysteine through the conserved F or W. The order of the fields is D gene, J gene, clone size, V gene, CDR3 protein, CDR3 DNA. A D gene is named only where the DNA matches it firmly. Part of the rows lack a size; the others show once, few, many or a class for expanded clones.

>TRBD1|TRBJ2-3|many|TRBV20-1
CSARVGQAYTDTQYF
TGCAGTGCTAGAGTAGGACAGGCTTACACAGATACGCAGTATTTT
>.|TRBJ1-5|many|TRBV20-1
CSAGGRSNQPQHF
TGCAGTGCAGGGGGGAGAAGCAATCAGCCCCAGCATTTT
>.|TRBJ1-1|many|TRBV6-5
CASSYLRSDEEAFF
TGTGCCAGCAGTTACCTCCGGTCGGATGAAGAAGCTTTCTTT
>.|TRBJ2-7|.|TRBV7-8
CASSGGGPYEQYF
TGTGCCAGCAGCGGCGGGGGCCCCTACGAGCAGTACTTC
>TRBD1|TRBJ2-7|.|TRBV12-3/TRBV12-4
CASSSGTATYEQYF
TGTGCCAGCAGTTCGGGGACAGCGACCTACGAGCAGTACTTC
>TRBD2|TRBJ2-1|many|TRBV2
CASSDYLTSAYNEQFF
TGTGCCAGCAGTGATTACCTGACTAGCGCGTACAATGAGCAGTTCTTC
>.|TRBJ1-2|many|TRBV20-1
CSCRVLDSLRGGYTF
TGCAGTTGTAGGGTGTTGGACTCTCTTAGGGGTGGCTACACCTTC
>TRBD2|TRBJ2-7|many|TRBV7-2
CASNIAGSSNEQYF
TGTGCCAGCAACATAGCGGGGTCCTCTAACGAGCAGTACTTC
>.|TRBJ2-7|few|TRBV5-1
CASSLESGWFYEQYF
TGCGCCAGCAGCTTGGAATCTGGGTGGTTCTACGAGCAGTACTTC
>TRBD1|TRBJ1-2|many|TRBV5-1
CASRRDRVYGYTF
TGCGCCAGCAGACGGGACAGGGTTTACGGCTACACCTTC
>.|TRBJ2-3|.|TRBV7-9
CASSPSGTDTQYF
TGTGCCAGCAGCCCTAGCGGCACAGATACGCAGTATTTT
>TRBD2|TRBJ2-1|many|TRBV28
CASSGTSGSYNEQFF
TGTGCCAGCAGTGGGACTAGCGGGAGCTACAATGAGCAGTTCTTC
>.|TRBJ1-1|many|TRBV20-1
CSARGATGRNTEAFF
TGCAGTGCTAGAGGAGCGACAGGTAGGAACACTGAAGCTTTCTTT
>.|TRBJ2-7|many|TRBV21-1
CASSQTTGTGGSYEQYF
TGTGCCAGCAGCCAAACGACCGGGACAGGGGGCTCCTACGAGCAGTACTTC
>.|TRBJ1-2|many|TRBV18
CASSPELGGNYGYTF
TGTGCCAGCTCACCGGAACTCGGCGGCAACTATGGCTACACCTTC
>.|TRBJ2-1|many|TRBV5-1
CASSLAEDYNEQFF
TGCGCCAGCAGCTTGGCAGAGGACTACAATGAGCAGTTCTTC
>TRBD1|TRBJ2-5|many|TRBV20-1
CSARRQGTVGETQYF
TGCAGTGCTAGAAGACAGGGGACGGTTGGAGAGACCCAGTACTTC
>.|TRBJ1-1|many|TRBV20-1
CSASKTEAFF
TGCAGTGCTAGTAAGACTGAAGCTTTCTTT
>TRBD1|TRBJ1-1|many|TRBV4-1
CASSRRGTTEAFF
TGCGCCAGCAGCCGCAGGGGGACCACTGAAGCTTTCTTT
>.|TRBJ2-3|many|TRBV7-9
CASSLFGRGATDTQYF
TGTGCCAGCAGCTTATTCGGCAGGGGGGCCACAGATACGCAGTATTTT
>TRBD2|TRBJ2-1|many|TRBV11-3
CASSQTSDLFYNEQFF
TGTGCCAGCAGTCAAACTAGCGACCTCTTTTACAATGAGCAGTTCTTC
>TRBD2|TRBJ2-3|many|TRBV29-1
CSVGRTSGGSTDTQYF
TGCAGCGTGGGTAGAACTAGCGGGGGGAGCACAGATACGCAGTATTTT
>.|TRBJ2-3|many|TRBV11-2
CASSSGRADTQYF
TGTGCCAGCAGCTCCGGCCGGGCAGATACGCAGTATTTT
>TRBD1|TRBJ1-4|.|TRBV15
CATSNGQGWEKLFF
TGTGCCACCAGCAACGGACAGGGTTGGGAAAAACTGTTTTTT
>.|TRBJ2-2|many|TRBV27
CASSSFTGELFF
TGTGCCAGCAGTTCATTCACCGGGGAGCTGTTTTTT
>.|TRBJ2-2|.|TRBV4-3
CASSQAPGDTGELFF
TGCGCCAGCAGCCAAGCCCCGGGGGACACCGGGGAGCTGTTTTTT
>TRBD2|TRBJ2-7|many|TRBV5-1
CASSLGLAVYYEQYF
TGCGCCAGCAGCTTGGGACTAGCGGTCTACTACGAGCAGTACTTC
>.|TRBJ1-1|many|TRBV29-1
CSVRGTGTEAFF
TGCAGCGTAAGAGGGACGGGCACTGAAGCTTTCTTT
>.|TRBJ2-2|many|TRBV28
CASSLRLFTGELFF
TGTGCCAGCAGTTTACGTCTATTCACCGGGGAGCTGTTTTTT
>.|TRBJ2-7|many|TRBV7-8
CASSLWQGRDEQYF
TGTGCCAGCAGCTTATGGCAGGGCCGCGACGAGCAGTACTTC
>TRBD2|TRBJ2-7|many|TRBV4-1
CASSPMSQIGGAGYEQYF
TGCGCCAGCAGCCCTATGTCCCAAATCGGGGGGGCCGGTTACGAGCAGTACTTC
>.|TRBJ2-2|many|TRBV5-1
CASSLGGVNTGELFF
TGCGCCAGCAGCTTGGGGGGAGTGAACACCGGGGAGCTGTTTTTT
>.|TRBJ2-2|many|TRBV10-3
CAINSGSGNTGELFF
TGTGCCATCAATTCAGGGTCGGGGAACACCGGGGAGCTGTTTTTT
>.|TRBJ2-3|.|TRBV5-1
CASSLEKWPGTDTQYF
TGCGCCAGCAGCTTGGAGAAGTGGCCGGGCACAGATACGCAGTATTTT
>.|TRBJ2-1|.|TRBV29-1
CSVTRDGLYNEQFF
TGCAGCGTGACCCGGGACGGTTTATACAATGAGCAGTTCTTC
>.|TRBJ1-2|many|TRBV14
CASSGRELNYGYTF
TGTGCCAGCAGCGGACGGGAGCTAAACTATGGCTACACCTTC
>.|TRBJ2-5|many|TRBV9
CASTNGHLQETQYF
TGTGCCAGCACGAACGGCCACCTCCAAGAGACCCAGTACTTC
>TRBD2|TRBJ2-1|many|TRBV20-1
CSAKTSGGSYNEQFF
TGCAGTGCCAAGACTAGCGGGGGATCCTACAATGAGCAGTTCTTC
>.|TRBJ1-5|many|TRBV7-8
CASSSSYTGPSNQPQHF
TGTGCCAGCAGCTCATCGTACACAGGGCCCAGCAATCAGCCCCAGCATTTT
>TRBD1|TRBJ2-1|many|TRBV27
CASREQGAGRGYNEQFF
TGTGCCAGCAGAGAACAGGGGGCGGGGAGGGGATACAATGAGCAGTTCTTC
>.|TRBJ1-2|many|TRBV7-8
CASSHDRKGFGYTF
TGTGCCAGCAGCCACGACCGTAAGGGTTTCGGCTACACCTTC
>.|TRBJ2-3|many|TRBV6-4
CASSPGLLDTDTQYF
TGTGCCAGCAGCCCGGGACTCCTAGACACAGATACGCAGTATTTT
>TRBD1|TRBJ1-2|many|TRBV3-1
CASSQDLQGQDGYTF
TGTGCCAGCAGCCAAGATTTACAGGGGCAGGATGGCTACACCTTC
>.|TRBJ1-4|many|TRBV10-3
CATADLREKLFF
TGTGCCACCGCTGACCTAAGGGAAAAACTGTTTTTT
>TRBD1|TRBJ1-2|many|TRBV5-1
CASSPDRGALSDAF
TGCGCCAGCAGCCCCGACAGGGGTGCCTTGTCGGACGCCTTC
>TRBD1|TRBJ2-3|few|TRBV18
CASSRTGGSVGGTDTQYF
TGTGCCAGCTCGCGGACAGGGGGTAGCGTTGGTGGCACAGATACGCAGTATTTT
>TRBD2|TRBJ2-5|.|TRBV6-4
CASSETSGAIETQYF
TGTGCCAGCAGTGAAACTAGCGGAGCCATAGAGACCCAGTACTTC